This entry lists 3 T cell receptor beta chains sequenced from one sample in a study of blood T cell repertoires in COVID-19. Repertoires were generated with immunoSEQ multiplex PCR, while TCRdb's copy carries only in-frame clones and drops some. The table shows about 76,000 clones, with approximately 78% occurring only once. The sequencing input was peripheral blood. All receptors come from a human donor in a cohort sampled during active COVID-19.

This clone appeared a single time. The chain recombines TRBV7-8 with TRBJ1-2; possible D gene TRBD1, 5 bases. V shed 0 bases and J shed 4 bases, with 9 bases lying between them. The CDR3 covers 14 residues. Germline V gene lookup returns CDR1 SGHVS and CDR2 FQNEAQ. CDR3 DNA sequence: TGTGCCAGCAGCTTAGCAAGGGGTTTCTATGGCTACACCTTC. This translates into CASSLARGFYGYTF.

Only one count was recorded for this clone. This rearrangement joins TRBV18 to TRBJ1-3, with 7 bases identical to TRBD1. The trim removed 4 bases at V and 0 bases at J, leaving 9 bases unmatched. Germline V CDR1 and CDR2: KGHSH, LQKENI. The CDR3 has 17 amino acids. As DNA, the CDR3 is TGTGCCAGCTCACGGGACAGCAACAACTTCTCTGGAAACACCATATATTTT. This sequence encodes CASSRDSNNFSGNTIYF.

This rearrangement joins TRBV4-1 to TRBJ1-1; 9 positions match TRBD1. The length of the CDR3 is 17 residues. Losses at the gene ends were 4 bases for V and 4 bases for J; bases not matched to a gene: 13. Germline loops: CDR1 MGHRA, CDR2 YSYEKL. CDR3 nucleotides: TGCGCCAGCAGCCCCGTCCCGGGACAGGGTTTGGGCACTGAAGCTTTCTTT. This codes for CASSPVPGQGLGTEAFF.